The T cell receptor (beta chain) described here comes from a study of human T cells and chemical hapten exposure (dated by TCRdb to the early 2020s). In terms of the full investigation: For sensitization, 2% DPC in acetone was applied to a roughly 2 cm by roughly 2 cm area of upper inner arm skin. Blood for TCR sequencing was provided by twenty-nine alopecia patients at one to four time points (pre-sensitization, 2, 6 and 24 weeks). Libraries were pooled for sequencing, and per-sample TCR yields varied mainly because of small differences in library volumes within the pool. Alopecia areata with under or over 50% scalp involvement, alopecia totalis and alopecia universalis were represented in the patient cohort, which was mostly female. Patient blood was sampled pre-sensitization (week 0) and at 2, 6 and about 24 weeks after DPC sensitization. Patch tests used Finn chambers with 0.01% DPC on the upper back, scored after 6 days by International Contact Dermatitis Research Group standards. This study followed changes in the peripheral blood TCR repertoire in vivo during primary and secondary sensitization of alopecia patients to the hapten diphenylcyclopropenone (DPC). Throughout the approximately 25-week study period, patients were also given weekly therapeutic DPC doses on the scalp.

Notes on this clonotype: Its antigen is unknown. Nothing much larger sits one base from this clone, and base qualities are not available.

The CDR3 runs 15 residues from the cysteine to the phenylalanine. Only CDR3 DNA is held: 45 bases, read in frame from base 1. Trimming accounts for 4 bases at V and 5 bases at J, while the number of junction bases matched to no gene is 9. Here is what the overall study found, with its caveats: Because every patient had alopecia, a presumed autoimmune disease, the patients' immune response might differ from that of healthy individuals. A positive correlation was found between the number of PT1 expanded TCRs and patch test score, with significance reached at thresholds 8, 16 and 32 but not 4. Significantly more large CDR3 similarity clusters were formed by expanded TCRs than by pre-sensitization or healthy control sets, consistent with antigen-driven responses. No change with DPC sensitization was found in the number of TCRs above 1 in 1000 frequency, and no evidence of global repertoire structure alterations was found. Repeated subsampling changed both the strength of the expansion versus patch-test correlation and the threshold at which the correlation became significant.

The sample's time point label is to be understood as: pre-sensitization, week 0. The label giving this sample's treatment or condition can be read as: therapeutic diphenylcyclopropenone sensitization with weekly scalp DPC. Blood at each patch-test visit was drawn before the patch test was applied. To be eligible, patients had to be aged 18 to 70, diagnosed with alopecia and judged suitable for DPC therapy, while pregnant patients were excluded. Total RNA was extracted from unfractionated whole blood that had been collected in Tempus Blood RNA tubes. Library preparation used RACE. Sequencing relied on a NextSeq 500. During library preparation, unique molecular identifiers were attached to individual cDNA molecules so that TCRs could be counted quantitatively and reproducibly. Each blood RNA sample was used to sequence both TCR alpha and TCR beta chains. In the original analysis: Samples had a median of about 90,000 TCRs, with a range from roughly 20,000 to 700,000. V, J and CDR3 annotation of the TCR reads was carried out using the Decombinator software suite. To make PS versus PT1 abundance plots, every sample was subsampled to the same number of TCRs (28,000). TCRs were defined as expanded if absent before sensitization and observed at least eight times at the 2-week time point. TCRdb ran its own pipeline on the public reads, namely fastp trimming at Q25 and MiXCR clone calling, and kept in-frame beta chains. Rows merge per CDR3 protein into single entries with the most common DNA and genes. None of the V and J calls come from the authors' own analysis; TCRdb made them. The sample records more than 250,000 distinct CDR3 sequences, roughly 8.9% of which are singletons. The top ten constitute under 2.5% of the sample.

This receptor was identified in a woman in her 40s with alopecia areata. Some clones in this sample may be carry-over from other donors' samples. The sequencing used whole blood, collected in connection with sensitization to the hapten diphenylcyclopropenone (DPC). The chain is assembled from TRBV12-3 or TRBV12-4 and TRBJ2-5; 8 nucleotides in the junction match TRBD2. For the CDR3, the sequence is CASSWNKAGVETQYF. Read as DNA, the sequence is TGTGCCAGCAGTTGGAACAAAGCGGGAGTTGAGACCCAGTACTTC.